This T cell receptor (beta chain) was identified in a study of blood T cell repertoires in COVID-19. Study information: Specimens from acute and convalescent COVID-19 originated in the United States, Italy and Spain. PBMCs, B-cell-depleted T cells, or T cells provided the cDNA or gDNA that made up the material.

From germline, CDR1 is MNHEY and CDR2 SMNVEV (reference sequence). The CDR3 consists of 14 residues. V was pared by 6 bases and J by 3 bases, with 7 bases of the junction left unmatched. Authors' methods: Nucleated cell counts were estimated from reference gene primer amplification. Produced via immunoSEQ multiplex PCR; TCRdb's table is partial and in-frame only. The V and J calls and clone size come from that table; D and trimming were worked out from the DNA. The table has about 63,000 clones, around nine tenths seen once. This TCR was sampled from a woman older than 75 with acute or convalescent COVID-19. Material: peripheral blood. The chain joins TRBV27 to TRBJ2-7, with 8 bases identical to TRBD2. Here the CDR3 DNA reads TGTGCCAGCAGGTTTAGCGGGGCCGTCTACGAGCAGTACTTC. Amino acids: CASRFSGAVYEQYF.